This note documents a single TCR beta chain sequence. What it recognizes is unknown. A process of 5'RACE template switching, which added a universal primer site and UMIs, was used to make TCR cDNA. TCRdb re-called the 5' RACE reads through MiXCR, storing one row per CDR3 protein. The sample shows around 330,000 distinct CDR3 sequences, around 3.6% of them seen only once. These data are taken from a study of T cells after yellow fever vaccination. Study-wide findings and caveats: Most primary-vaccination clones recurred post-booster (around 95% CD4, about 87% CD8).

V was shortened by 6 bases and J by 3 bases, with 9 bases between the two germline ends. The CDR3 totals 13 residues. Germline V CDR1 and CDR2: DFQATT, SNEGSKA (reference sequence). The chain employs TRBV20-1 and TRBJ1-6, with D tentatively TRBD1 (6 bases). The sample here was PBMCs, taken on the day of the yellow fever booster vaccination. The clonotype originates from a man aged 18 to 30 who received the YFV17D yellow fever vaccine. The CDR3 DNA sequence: TGCAGTGCCACAGGGATCTATAATTCACCCCTCCACTTT. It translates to CSATGIYNSPLHF.